The 26 T cell receptor beta chains below were found in one sample sequenced in a study of identical twins. MiXCR, run by TCRdb on the 5' RACE reads, gives a single entry per CDR3 protein. This table has fewer than 500,000 distinct CDR3 sequences, roughly a quarter appearing once. These records were also assigned to another study, of T cells expressing NK-cell markers.

The sample comprised CD4+ T cells sorted from blood. The receptors shown here come from a woman aged 18-35 years in good health.

For the CDR3, the DNA is TGTGCCAGCTCACTCACACCTGGGCGGGGGAGCTCCTACGAGCAGTACTTC. Protein product: CASSLTPGRGSSYEQYF. The chain recombines TRBV18 with TRBJ2-7, with 7 bases identical to TRBD2. CDR1 is KGHSH, CDR2 LQKENI, per germline. The J segment lost 0 bases and the V segment lost 4 bases, leaving 12 bases of the junction unmatched. This CDR3 is 17 amino acids long.

This chain joins TRBV20-1 and TRBJ2-3, with D perhaps matching TRBD2 (6 bases). This CDR3 is built from 13 residues. Germline CDR1 and CDR2: DFQATT and SNEGSKA (reference sequence). V lost 5 bases to trimming and J lost 4 bases, with 13 bases between them. CDR3 residues: CSAGAGLADTQYF. The CDR3 DNA is TGCAGTGCTGGGGCGGGGTTGGCAGATACGCAGTATTTT.

The chain has TRBV20-1 and TRBJ1-2; 11 bases align to TRBD1. Germline V gene data show CDR1 as DFQATT and CDR2 as SNEGSKA (reference sequence). This CDR3 spans 14 amino acids. The junction had 11 bases not matched to a gene; V was cut back by 3 bases and J by 11 bases. CDR3: CSASSGTGGFGYTF. The CDR3 DNA follows: TGCAGTGCTAGCTCCGGGACAGGGGGTTTTGGGTACACCTTC.

The rearrangement uses TRBV12-3 or TRBV12-4 and TRBJ1-5, with D unresolved. This CDR3 spans 14 amino acids. The V and J ends lost 6 bases and 5 bases respectively, with 14 bases between them. This chain's CDR3 is CASRYSGWDQPQHF. CDR3 nucleotides: TGTGCCAGCAGATACAGCGGCTGGGATCAGCCCCAGCATTTT.

This clonotype was seen just once. The chain joins TRBV27 to TRBJ2-3; D unclear. This CDR3 is built from 14 residues. The V and J ends lost 5 bases and 0 bases respectively, with 9 bases between them. Germline loops: CDR1 MNHEY, CDR2 SMNVEV (reference sequence). CDR3 residues: CASSRWASTDTQYF. Here the CDR3 DNA reads TGTGCCAGCAGTCGTTGGGCAAGCACAGATACGCAGTATTTT.

This clonotype was picked up a small number of times. The chain combines TRBV29-1 with TRBJ1-1, with 8 bases aligning to TRBD1. The CDR3 extends over 13 amino acids. The junction had 6 bases not matched to a gene; V was cut back by 4 bases and J by 5 bases. CDR1 is SQVTM and CDR2 is ANQGSEA in the germline V gene. For the CDR3, the DNA is TGCAGCGTTGCCGACAGGGGTGATACTGAAGCTTTCTTT. This codes for CSVADRGDTEAFF.

In its sample, this clonotype was seen a few times. This CDR3 is CSATSGVVDTQYF. The CDR3 nucleotides are TGCAGTGCTACTAGCGGGGTTGTAGATACGCAGTATTTT. V is TRBV20-1 and J is TRBJ2-3; 9 bases line up with TRBD2. The CDR3 totals 13 residues. The J segment lost 5 bases and the V segment lost 4 bases, leaving 4 bases of the junction unmatched. Germline V gene sequence: CDR1 DFQATT, CDR2 SNEGSKA (reference sequence).

This clonotype has more than one count but fewer than ten. The chain joins TRBV6-2 or TRBV6-3 to TRBJ2-1; 11 bases match TRBD2. J lost 8 bases, V lost 5 bases, and 14 bases had no gene match. The CDR3 has 17 amino acids. The germline gives CDR1 MNHEY, CDR2 SVGEGT. CDR3: CASSRSGRAGLRDEQFF. The CDR3 DNA follows: TGTGCCAGCAGTCGTAGCGGGAGGGCCGGTCTACGCGATGAGCAGTTCTTC.

V gene TRBV3-1 combines with J gene TRBJ2-5, with unresolved D. The V gene lost 4 bases and the J gene lost 6 bases, with 9 bases spanning the gap. The germline CDR1 and CDR2 sequences are LGHDT and YNNKEL (reference sequence). The CDR3 length is 12 residues. The CDR3, as DNA: TGTGCCAGCAGCCCAGAGGAAAAGACCCAGTACTTC. Amino acid sequence: CASSPEEKTQYF.

This clonotype was recorded a few times. The rearrangement links TRBV20-1 to TRBJ2-2; 11 nucleotides agree with TRBD2. CDR1 and CDR2 from the germline V gene are DFQATT and SNEGSKA (reference sequence). Trimming removed 6 bases from V and 6 bases from J; junction bases left unmatched: 3. There are 13 residues in the CDR3. CDR3 protein: CSALLAGAGELFF. CDR3 bases: TGCAGTGCGCTACTAGCGGGGGCCGGGGAGCTGTTTTTT.

This clonotype was detected only a few times. A junction end diverges from the germline sequence, so it may reflect a read error. The chain joins TRBV7-9 to TRBJ2-4; 9 nucleotides match TRBD1. CDR1 and CDR2 (germline): SEHNR, FQNEAQ (reference sequence). The CDR3 runs 14 residues. CDR3 amino acids: CASSLQGAINIQYF. For the CDR3, the DNA is TGTGCCAGCAGCCTACAGGGGGCCATAAACATTCAGTACTTC.

The rearrangement uses TRBV7-9 and TRBJ2-1, with 9 bases matching TRBD2. This CDR3 contains 16 residues. J lost 3 bases, V lost 5 bases, and 8 bases had no gene match. The germline CDR1 and CDR2 sequences are SEHNR and FQNEAQ (reference sequence). The CDR3 loop reads CASSLGLARYYNEQFF. In DNA form, the CDR3 reads TGTGCCAGCAGCCTAGGACTAGCGAGGTACTACAATGAGCAGTTCTTC. Looking up the rest from reference TRBV7-9 and TRBJ2-1 gives the full variable domain: DTGVSQNPRHKITKRGQNVTFRCDPISEHNRLYWYRQTLGQGPEFLTYFQNEAQLEKSRLLSDRFSAERPKGSFSTLEIQRTEQGDSAMYLCASSLGLARYYNEQFFGPGTRLTVL.

This clonotype was observed at least ten times. This rearrangement joins TRBV4-2 to TRBJ2-6; D is uncertain. Between the trimmed V and J ends, which lost 10 bases and 1 base, there was a span of 14 bases. CDR1 and CDR2 from the germline V gene are LGHNA and YNFKEQ. CDR3 length: 15 residues. The CDR3 nucleotides read TGTGCCACTCAAAGTGGGTTATCTGGGGCCAACGTCCTGACTTTC. It encodes CATQSGLSGANVLTF.

In this sample, this clonotype turned up once. The J gene is TRBJ1-6, the V gene TRBV7-2, with D possibly being TRBD1 (5 bases). Germline lookup yields CDR1 SGHTA and CDR2 FQGNSA. The CDR3 contains 16 residues. Trimming shortened V by 8 bases and J by 8 bases, and 22 bases separated the two germline ends. The CDR3 DNA reads TGTGCCAGCGTCCTACACGGGGGGAGCGGTTATTCACCCCTCCACTTT. Translation gives CASVLHGGSGYSPLHF.

There are many counts of this clonotype. This sequence joins TRBV7-9 and TRBJ1-5; D might be TRBD1 (5 bases). Looked up from germline, CDR1 is SEHNR and CDR2 is FQNEAQ (reference sequence). V shed 3 bases and J shed 1 base, with 10 bases lying between them. The length of the CDR3 is 15 residues. The CDR3 DNA reads as TGTGCCAGCAGCTTGGGACGGGGCAGCAATCAGCCCCAGCATTTT. This sequence encodes CASSLGRGSNQPQHF.

The rearrangement uses TRBV5-1 and TRBJ2-5; D is undetermined. This CDR3 spans 12 amino acids. CDR1 and CDR2 from the germline V gene are SGHRS and YFSETQ. Trimming removed 4 bases at V and 0 bases at J, with 4 bases between. Here the CDR3 reads CASSADQETQYF. The CDR3, as DNA: TGCGCCAGCAGCGCGGACCAAGAGACCCAGTACTTC. The complete variable domain, with remaining parts taken from reference TRBV5-1 and TRBJ2-5, reads KAGVTQTPRYLIKTRGQQVTLSCSPISGHRSVSWYQQTPGQGLQFLFEYFSETQRNKGNFPGRFSGRQFSNSRSEMNVSTLELGDSALYLCASSADQETQYFGPGTRLLVL.

The gene calls are TRBV7-9 and TRBJ1-3; TRBD1 might be the D (5 bases). The CDR3 is made up of 15 amino acids. Germline V gene lookup returns CDR1 SEHNR and CDR2 FQNEAQ (reference sequence). The ends were cut back, 3 bases at V and 4 bases at J, with 13 bases in the middle. CDR3 DNA: TGTGCCAGCAGCTTCCGGGACCCAGGGGGAAACACCATATATTTT. As protein: CASSFRDPGGNTIYF.

The chain couples TRBV20-1 to TRBJ2-5; D is ambiguous. Germline V gives CDR1 DFQATT, CDR2 SNEGSKA (reference sequence). The CDR3 contains 10 residues. Between the trimmed V and J ends, which lost 6 bases and 4 bases, there was a span of 6 bases. This CDR3 is CSAVRETQYF. Here the CDR3 DNA reads TGCAGTGCGGTCAGAGAGACCCAGTACTTC.

The V gene is TRBV5-1, the J gene TRBJ1-5; 7 bases are a match to TRBD1. This CDR3 has 15 residues. V was clipped by 2 bases and J by 6 bases; unmatched bases: 8. Germline V gene data show CDR1 as SGHRS and CDR2 as YFSETQ. CDR3 DNA sequence: TGCGCCAGCAGCTTTGCTGGGGACAGTAGTCAGCCCCAGCATTTT. Translating it yields CASSFAGDSSQPQHF.

The rearrangement uses TRBV19 and TRBJ1-2; D might be TRBD1 (5 bases). CDR3 length: 15 residues. CDR1 LNHDA and CDR2 SQIVND come from the germline V gene (reference sequence). The V end lost 5 bases, the J end lost 4 bases, and 17 bases lay between the germline ends. The DNA for the CDR3 is TGTGCCAGTAGTGTTCACCGGGACTTGTTCTATGGCTACACCTTC. It yields the protein CASSVHRDLFYGYTF.

This clonotype was detected only a few times. The chain is built from TRBV28 and TRBJ1-1; perhaps TRBD1 as D (5 bases). The CDR3 covers 13 residues. Trimming cost V 6 bases and J 11 bases, with 19 bases left between them. CDR1 MDHEN and CDR2 SYDVKM come from the germline V gene. The CDR3 DNA reads TGTGCCAGCAGCTTTTCTCACCGGGGGGGGGCTTTCTTT. Translated, it gives CASSFSHRGGAFF.

This clonotype was counted ten times or more. The chain uses TRBV7-2 and TRBJ2-3; D may be TRBD1 (5 bases). The length of the CDR3 is 14 residues. V was clipped by 3 bases and J by 3 bases, with 10 bases between them. The germline V gene has CDR1 SGHTA and CDR2 FQGNSA. The CDR3: CASSFRAGTDTQYF. The CDR3 nucleotides are TGTGCCAGCAGCTTTAGGGCAGGGACAGATACGCAGTATTTT.

The sample holds a few counts of this clonotype. The rearrangement joins TRBV7-6 to TRBJ2-1; D could derive from TRBD1 or TRBD2 (5 bases each). The CDR3 has 15 residues. V dropped 1 base and J dropped 10 bases, with 17 bases sitting between them. Germline assignment: CDR1 SGHVS and CDR2 FNYEAQ. CDR3 DNA: TGTGCCAGCAGCTTAGGAGGGACCGCCGGAAGAGAGCAGTTCTTC. Its protein product is CASSLGGTAGREQFF.

The chain recombines TRBV20-1 with TRBJ2-3, with D possibly TRBD1 on 5 matching bases. Germline CDR1 reads DFQATT; CDR2 reads SNEGSKA (reference sequence). V shed 5 bases and J shed 6 bases, with 12 bases lying between them. This CDR3 is 12 amino acids long. CDR3 residues: CSASPDTDTQYF. The CDR3 coding sequence is TGCAGTGCTTCTCCGGACACTGATACGCAGTATTTT.

The rearrangement links TRBV5-1 to TRBJ2-7; D perhaps matches TRBD2 (6 bases). The germline CDR1 and CDR2 sequences are SGHRS and YFSETQ. Trimming left V 6 bases short and J 4 bases short, with 14 bases between. This CDR3 has 13 amino acids. The CDR3 reads CASTGAGLYEQYF. In DNA, the CDR3 is TGCGCCAGCACGGGCGCGGGGCTTTACGAGCAGTACTTC.

This sequence joins TRBV7-2 and TRBJ1-3; D remains unclear. This CDR3 is 13 amino acids long. CDR1 is SGHTA, CDR2 FQGNSA, per germline. V was pared by 4 bases and J by 2 bases, with 6 bases between. Here the CDR3 reads CASSSAAGNTIYF. For the CDR3, the DNA is TGTGCCAGCAGCTCAGCGGCTGGAAACACCATATATTTT.